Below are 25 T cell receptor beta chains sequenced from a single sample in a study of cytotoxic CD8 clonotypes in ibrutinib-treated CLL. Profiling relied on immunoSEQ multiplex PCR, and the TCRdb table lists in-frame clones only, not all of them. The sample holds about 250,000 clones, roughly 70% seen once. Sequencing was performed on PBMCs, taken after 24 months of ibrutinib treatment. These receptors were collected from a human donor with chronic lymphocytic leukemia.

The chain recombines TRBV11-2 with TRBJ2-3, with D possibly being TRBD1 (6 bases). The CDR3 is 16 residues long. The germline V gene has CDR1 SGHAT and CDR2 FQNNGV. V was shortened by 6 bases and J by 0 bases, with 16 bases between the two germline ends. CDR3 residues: CASRNTGKLSTDTQYF. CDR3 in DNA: TGTGCCAGCAGGAACACAGGGAAGTTGAGCACAGATACGCAGTATTTT.

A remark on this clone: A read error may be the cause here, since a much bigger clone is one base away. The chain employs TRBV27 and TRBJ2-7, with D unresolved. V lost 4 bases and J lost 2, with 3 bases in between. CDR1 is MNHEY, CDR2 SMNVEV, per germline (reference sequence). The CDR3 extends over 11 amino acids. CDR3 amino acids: CASSSPYEQYF. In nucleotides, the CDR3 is TGTGCCAGCAGTTCCCCCTACGAGCAGTACTTC.

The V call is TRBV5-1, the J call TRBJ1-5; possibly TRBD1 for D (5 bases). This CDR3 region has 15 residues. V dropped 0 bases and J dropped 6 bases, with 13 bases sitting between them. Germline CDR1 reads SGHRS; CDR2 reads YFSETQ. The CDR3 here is CASSLDPGRGQPQHF. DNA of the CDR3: TGCGCCAGCAGCTTGGATCCGGGGAGGGGTCAGCCCCAGCATTTT.

Here the CDR3 reads CASSNTGRETQYF. In DNA form, the CDR3 reads TGTGCCAGCAGCAATACAGGGAGGGAGACCCAGTACTTC. The V call is TRBV9, the J call TRBJ2-5; D may correspond to TRBD1 or TRBD2 (6 bases each). Trimming removed 4 bases at V and 5 bases at J, with 12 bases between. Germline lookup yields CDR1 SGDLS and CDR2 YYNGEE. The CDR3 runs 13 residues.

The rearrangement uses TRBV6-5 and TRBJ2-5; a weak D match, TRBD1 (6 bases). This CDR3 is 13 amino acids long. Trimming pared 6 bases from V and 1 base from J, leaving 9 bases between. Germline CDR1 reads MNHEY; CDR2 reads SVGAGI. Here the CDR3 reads CASSNRVQETQYF. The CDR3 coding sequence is TGTGCCAGCAGCAACAGGGTCCAAGAGACCCAGTACTTC.

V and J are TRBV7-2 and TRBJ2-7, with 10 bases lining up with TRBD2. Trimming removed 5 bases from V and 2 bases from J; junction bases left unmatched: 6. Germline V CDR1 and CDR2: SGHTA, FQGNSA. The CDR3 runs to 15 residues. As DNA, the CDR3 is TGTGCCAGCAGCCTGGGACTAGCGATGACCTACGAGCAGTACTTC. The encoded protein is CASSLGLAMTYEQYF.

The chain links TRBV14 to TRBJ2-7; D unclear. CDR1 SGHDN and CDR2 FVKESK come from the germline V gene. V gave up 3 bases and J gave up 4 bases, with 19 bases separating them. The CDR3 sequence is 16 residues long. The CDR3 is CASSQGNPGVKYEQYF. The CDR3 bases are TGTGCCAGCAGCCAGGGGAACCCCGGAGTCAAGTACGAGCAGTACTTC.

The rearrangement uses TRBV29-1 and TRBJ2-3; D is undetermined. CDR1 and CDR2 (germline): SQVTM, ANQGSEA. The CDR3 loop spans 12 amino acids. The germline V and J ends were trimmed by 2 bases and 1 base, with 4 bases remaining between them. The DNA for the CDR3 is TGCAGCGTTGAAATAGGCACAGATACGCAGTATTTT. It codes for CSVEIGTDTQYF.

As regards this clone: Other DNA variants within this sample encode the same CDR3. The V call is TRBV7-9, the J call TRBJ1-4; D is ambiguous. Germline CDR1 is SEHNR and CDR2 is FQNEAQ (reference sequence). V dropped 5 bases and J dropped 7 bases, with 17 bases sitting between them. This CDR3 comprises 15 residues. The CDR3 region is CASSQRERDAEKLFF. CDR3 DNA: TGTGCCAGCAGCCAGAGGGAACGTGATGCTGAAAAACTGTTTTTT.

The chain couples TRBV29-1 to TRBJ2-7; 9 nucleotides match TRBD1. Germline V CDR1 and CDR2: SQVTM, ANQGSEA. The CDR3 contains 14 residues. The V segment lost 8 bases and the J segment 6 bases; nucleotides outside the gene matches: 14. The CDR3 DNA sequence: TGCAGCACCTCGTCCGGGACAGGGTGGGGCGAGCAGTACTTC. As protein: CSTSSGTGWGEQYF.

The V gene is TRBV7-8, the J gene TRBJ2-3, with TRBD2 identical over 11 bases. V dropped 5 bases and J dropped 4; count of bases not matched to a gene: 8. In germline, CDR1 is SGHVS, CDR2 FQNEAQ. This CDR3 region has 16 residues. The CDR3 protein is CASSPLAGGPPDTQYF. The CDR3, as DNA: TGTGCCAGCAGCCCCTTAGCGGGAGGGCCCCCAGATACGCAGTATTTT.

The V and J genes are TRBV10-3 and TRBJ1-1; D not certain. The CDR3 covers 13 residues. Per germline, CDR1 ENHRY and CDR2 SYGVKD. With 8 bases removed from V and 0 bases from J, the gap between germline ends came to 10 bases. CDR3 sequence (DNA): TGTGCCATCGCCCCCTATGTGAACACTGAAGCTTTCTTT. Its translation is CAIAPYVNTEAFF.

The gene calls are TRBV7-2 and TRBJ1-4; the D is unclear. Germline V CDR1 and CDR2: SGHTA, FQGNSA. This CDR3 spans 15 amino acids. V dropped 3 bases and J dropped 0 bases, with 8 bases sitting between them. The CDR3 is CASSFVGSTNEKLFF. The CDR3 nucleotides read TGTGCCAGCAGCTTCGTGGGATCAACTAATGAAAAACTGTTTTTT. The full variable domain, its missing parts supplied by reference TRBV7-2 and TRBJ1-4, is GAGVSQSPSNKVTEKGKDVELRCDPISGHTALYWYRQSLGQGLEFLIYFQGNSAPDKSGLPSDRFSAERTGGSVSTLTIQRTQQEDSAVYLCASSFVGSTNEKLFFGSGTQLSVL.

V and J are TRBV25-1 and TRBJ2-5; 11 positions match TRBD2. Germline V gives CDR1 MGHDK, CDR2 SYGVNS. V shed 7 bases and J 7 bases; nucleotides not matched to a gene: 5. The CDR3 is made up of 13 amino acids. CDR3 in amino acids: CASMVAGGVTQYF. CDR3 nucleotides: TGTGCCAGCATGGTAGCGGGAGGGGTGACCCAGTACTTC.

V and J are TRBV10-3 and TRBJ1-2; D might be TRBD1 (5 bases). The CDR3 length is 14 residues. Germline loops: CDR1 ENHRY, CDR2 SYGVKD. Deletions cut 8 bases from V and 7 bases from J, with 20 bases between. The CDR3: CAIGGSGFGFGYTF. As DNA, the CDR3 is TGTGCCATCGGGGGGTCGGGATTTGGTTTTGGCTACACCTTC.

CDR3 in amino acids: CASSPFGGAEAFF. The CDR3 DNA reads TGTGCCAGCAGCCCCTTTGGGGGGGCTGAAGCTTTCTTT. The chain joins TRBV11-2 to TRBJ1-1, with D possibly TRBD1 on 5 matching bases. CDR3 length: 13 residues. CDR1 SGHAT and CDR2 FQNNGV come from the germline V gene. Trimming cost V 5 bases and J 6 bases, with 13 bases left between them.

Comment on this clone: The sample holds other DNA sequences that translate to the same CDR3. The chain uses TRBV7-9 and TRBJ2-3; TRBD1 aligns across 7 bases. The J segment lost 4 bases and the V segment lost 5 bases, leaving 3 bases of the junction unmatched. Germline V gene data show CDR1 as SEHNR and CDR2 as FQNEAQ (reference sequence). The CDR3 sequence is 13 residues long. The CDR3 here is CASSPRGPDTQYF. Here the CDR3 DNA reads TGTGCCAGCAGCCCAAGGGGGCCAGATACGCAGTATTTT.

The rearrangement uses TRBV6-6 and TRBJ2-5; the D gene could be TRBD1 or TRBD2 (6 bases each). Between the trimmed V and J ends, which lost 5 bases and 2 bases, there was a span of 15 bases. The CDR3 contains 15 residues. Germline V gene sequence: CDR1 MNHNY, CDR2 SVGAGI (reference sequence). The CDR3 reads CASSRGASEQETQYF. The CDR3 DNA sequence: TGTGCCAGCAGTAGGGGGGCTAGTGAACAAGAGACCCAGTACTTC.

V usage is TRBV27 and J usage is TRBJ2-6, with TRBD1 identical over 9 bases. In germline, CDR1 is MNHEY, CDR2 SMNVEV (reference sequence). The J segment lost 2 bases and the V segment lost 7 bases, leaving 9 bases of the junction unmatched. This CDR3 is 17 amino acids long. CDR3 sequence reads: CASTTRDRVTGANVLTF. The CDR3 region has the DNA TGTGCCAGCACCACCCGGGACAGGGTAACTGGGGCCAACGTCCTGACTTTC.

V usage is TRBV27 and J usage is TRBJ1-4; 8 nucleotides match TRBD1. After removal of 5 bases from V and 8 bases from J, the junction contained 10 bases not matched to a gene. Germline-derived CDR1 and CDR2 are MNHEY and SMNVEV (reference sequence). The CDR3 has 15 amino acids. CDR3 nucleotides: TGTGCCAGCAGTACATGGACAGGGCTAGGGGAAAAACTGTTTTTT. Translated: CASSTWTGLGEKLFF.

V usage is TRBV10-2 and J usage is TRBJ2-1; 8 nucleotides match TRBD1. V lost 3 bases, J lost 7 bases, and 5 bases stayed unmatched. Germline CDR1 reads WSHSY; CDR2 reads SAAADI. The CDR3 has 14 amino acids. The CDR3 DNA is TGCGCCAGCAGTGATCAGGGGGCCCGGAATGAGCAGTTCTTC. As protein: CASSDQGARNEQFF.

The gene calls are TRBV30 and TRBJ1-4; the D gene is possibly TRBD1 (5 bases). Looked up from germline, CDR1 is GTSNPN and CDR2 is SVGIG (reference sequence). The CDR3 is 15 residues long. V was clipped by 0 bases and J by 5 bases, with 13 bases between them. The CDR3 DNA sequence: TGTGCCTGGAGTGTACGGGGCGGTTGGAATGAAAAACTGTTTTTT. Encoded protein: CAWSVRGGWNEKLFF.

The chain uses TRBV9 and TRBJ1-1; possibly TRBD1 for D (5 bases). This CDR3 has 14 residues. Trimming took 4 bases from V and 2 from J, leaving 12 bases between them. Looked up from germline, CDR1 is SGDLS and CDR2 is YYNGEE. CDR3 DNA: TGTGCCAGCAGCCCTCGGGACCCAAACACTGAAGCTTTCTTT. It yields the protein CASSPRDPNTEAFF.

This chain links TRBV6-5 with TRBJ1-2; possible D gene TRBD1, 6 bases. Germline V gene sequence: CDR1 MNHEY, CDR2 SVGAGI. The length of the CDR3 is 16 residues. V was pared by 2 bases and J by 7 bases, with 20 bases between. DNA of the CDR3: TGTGCCAGCAGTTACGGGCCCGGCTGGACAGCTTCTGGCTACACCTTC. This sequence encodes CASSYGPGWTASGYTF.

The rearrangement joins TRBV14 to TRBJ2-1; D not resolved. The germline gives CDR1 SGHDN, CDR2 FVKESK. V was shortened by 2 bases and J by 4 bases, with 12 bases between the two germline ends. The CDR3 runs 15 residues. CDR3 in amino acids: CASSQKVSRYNEQFF. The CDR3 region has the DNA TGTGCCAGCAGCCAAAAGGTTTCCCGATACAATGAGCAGTTCTTC.